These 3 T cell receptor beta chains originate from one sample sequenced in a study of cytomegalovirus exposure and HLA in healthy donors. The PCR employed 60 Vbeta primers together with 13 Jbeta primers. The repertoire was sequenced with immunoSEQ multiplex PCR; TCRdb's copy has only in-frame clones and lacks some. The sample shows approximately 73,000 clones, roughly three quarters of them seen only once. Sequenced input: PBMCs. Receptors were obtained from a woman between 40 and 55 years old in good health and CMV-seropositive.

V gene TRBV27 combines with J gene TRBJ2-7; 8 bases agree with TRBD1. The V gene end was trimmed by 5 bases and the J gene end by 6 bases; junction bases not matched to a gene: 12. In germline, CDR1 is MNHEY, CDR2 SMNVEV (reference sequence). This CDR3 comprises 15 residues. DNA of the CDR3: TGTGCCAGCAGTGGGCTCGGGACAGGATCGTCCGAGCAGTACTTC. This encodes CASSGLGTGSSEQYF.

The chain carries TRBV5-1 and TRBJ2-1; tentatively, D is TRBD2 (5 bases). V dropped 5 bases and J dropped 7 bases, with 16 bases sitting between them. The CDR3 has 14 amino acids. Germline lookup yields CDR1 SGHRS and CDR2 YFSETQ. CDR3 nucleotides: TGCGCCAGCAGACTAGAACACCTAATGAATGAGCAGTTCTTC. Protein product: CASRLEHLMNEQFF.

The CDR3 nucleotides read TGTGCCAGCTCACCTTTCGTACAGGGGAACACTGAAGCTTTCTTT. As protein: CASSPFVQGNTEAFF. J is TRBJ1-1 and V is TRBV18; TRBD1 might be the D (6 bases). There are 15 residues in the CDR3. Germline CDR1 KGHSH, CDR2 LQKENI. Trimming took off 3 bases at V and 1 base at J, with 12 bases between the two ends.